Below, 19 T cell receptor beta chains from the same sample are listed, as sequenced in a study of vaccination and CD4 T cells after COVID-19. Treatment of the sample: roughly 10-day PBMC culture with coronavirus spike peptide pools or control peptides (ViraFEST assay). The Oncomine TCR Beta short-read assay sequenced DNA from cultured CD4+ T cells. One entry per CDR3 protein results from TCRdb running MiXCR on the PCR reads. This sample has 15,000 to 20,000 distinct CDR3 sequences, with 50% to 65% found just once. Antigens of these TCRs are unknown. Sequenced material: CD4+ T cells from blood, cultured in vitro. All receptors come from a human donor who had recovered from COVID-19.

V gene TRBV5-1 combines with J gene TRBJ2-3, with TRBD1 matching 7 bases. The CDR3 contains 14 residues. The germline CDR1 and CDR2 sequences are SGHRS and YFSETQ. The trim removed 0 bases at V and 5 bases at J, leaving 3 bases unmatched. The CDR3 DNA is TGCGCCAGCAGCTTGGCCCAGGGGGAAGATACGCAGTATTTT. It encodes CASSLAQGEDTQYF.

As concerns this clonotype: An end of the junction does not agree with germline; a read error may underlie this. The rearrangement uses TRBV20-1 and TRBJ2-3; 10 bases match TRBD2. Germline V CDR1 and CDR2: DFQATT, SNEGSKA (reference sequence). The CDR3 extends over 15 amino acids. CDR3 protein: CSARADSGGTDAQYF. The CDR3, as DNA: TGCAGTGCTAGAGCAGATAGCGGGGGGACAGATGCGCAGTATTTT.

The chain joins TRBV5-1 to TRBJ2-2; 10 nucleotides agree with TRBD2. Germline values: CDR1 SGHRS, CDR2 YFSETQ. Trimming at V came to 4 bases and at J to 7 bases, leaving 7 bases not matched to a gene. The CDR3 is 15 amino acids. The CDR3 DNA reads as TGCGCCAGCAGCCTAGGACTAGCGGAGAGCGGGGAGCTGTTTTTT. Amino acids: CASSLGLAESGELFF.

This clonotype was detected only a few times. V is TRBV25-1 and J is TRBJ1-1; D gene ambiguous. Germline CDR1 and CDR2: MGHDK and SYGVNS. This CDR3 has 13 residues. Trimming cost V 5 bases and J 1 base, with 8 bases left between them. CDR3 bases: TGTGCCAGCAGTCGGCAGGCGAACACTGAAGCTTTCTTT. Its protein product is CASSRQANTEAFF.

This chain connects TRBV10-3 to TRBJ1-1; tentatively, D is TRBD1 (5 bases). The CDR3 sequence is 15 residues long. The V gene's germline CDR1 is ENHRY and CDR2 SYGVKD. Trimming stripped 0 bases from V and 4 bases from J, with 12 bases between. As DNA, the CDR3 is TGTGCCATCAGTGAGTCGCGGGGGGGTAGCACTGAAGCTTTCTTT. Its translation is CAISESRGGSTEAFF.

Turning to this clonotype: The DNA is omitted, as the CDR3 cannot be located on it reliably, and the CDR3 follows TCRdb's listing. The chain recombines TRBV6-1 with TRBJ1-1; the table calls TRBD1, which could not be checked here. The CDR3 length is 12 residues, termini included. CDR1 is MNHNS and CDR2 is SASEGT in the germline V gene. The CDR3 reads CASRVGQGSTFF.

The gene calls are TRBV6-1 and TRBJ1-5; D perhaps matches TRBD1 (5 bases). The CDR3 is made up of 14 amino acids. Germline CDR1 reads MNHNS; CDR2 reads SASEGT. With 6 bases removed from V and 4 bases from J, the gap between germline ends came to 13 bases. CDR3 sequence: CASRPGHINQPQHF. CDR3 DNA: TGTGCCAGCAGGCCCGGACACATAAATCAGCCCCAGCATTTT.

The V call is TRBV5-1, the J call TRBJ2-3; no clear D. The CDR3 has 15 amino acids. Trimming removed 4 bases at V and 2 bases at J, with 14 bases between. In germline, CDR1 is SGHRS, CDR2 YFSETQ. CDR3 DNA sequence: TGCGCCAGCAGCCTCCGTTTAGGCCCCACAGATACGCAGTATTTT. Its protein product is CASSLRLGPTDTQYF.

This chain uses TRBV7-2 with TRBJ2-1, with D perhaps TRBD1 or TRBD2 (5 bases each). V was pared by 5 bases and J by 15 bases, with 17 bases between. The V gene's germline CDR1 is SGHTA and CDR2 FQGNSA. The CDR3 spans 12 residues. CDR3 sequence: CASSPLREGTFF. In DNA form, the CDR3 reads TGTGCCAGCAGCCCCCTCCGGGAAGGGACGTTCTTC. The variable domain in full, completed from reference TRBV7-2 and TRBJ2-1, reads GAGVSQSPSNKVTEKGKDVELRCDPISGHTALYWYRQSLGQGLEFLIYFQGNSAPDKSGLPSDRFSAERTGGSVSTLTIQRTQQEDSAVYLCASSPLREGTFFGPGTRLTVL.

This chain connects TRBV20-1 to TRBJ1-2, with 7 positions matching TRBD1. V was clipped by 5 bases and J by 3 bases; unmatched bases: 6. The CDR3 totals 13 residues. Germline V CDR1 and CDR2: DFQATT, SNEGSKA (reference sequence). The CDR3 DNA follows: TGCAGTGCTCATACAGGGGAGGACTATGGCTACACCTTC. Protein: CSAHTGEDYGYTF.

The chain employs TRBV6-1 and TRBJ2-4, with D perhaps matching TRBD2 (6 bases). The CDR3 runs to 16 residues. V shed 4 bases and J shed 0 bases, with 13 bases lying between them. Germline V CDR1 and CDR2: MNHNS, SASEGT. CDR3 in DNA: TGTGCCAGCAGTGCCGGGTGGGGACTAGCCAAAAACATTCAGTACTTC. Translated, it gives CASSAGWGLAKNIQYF.

V usage is TRBV7-3 and J usage is TRBJ2-7; 8 bases agree with TRBD1. Germline V gene data show CDR1 as SGHTA and CDR2 as FQGTGA. This CDR3 is built from 15 residues. Germline trimming cut 5 bases from V and 7 bases from J; bases unmatched to any gene: 13. The CDR3 coding sequence is TGTGCCAGCAGCCCTCGGGCAGGGGGCTTTATGGAGCAGTACTTC. Amino acid sequence: CASSPRAGGFMEQYF.

The V gene is TRBV20-1, the J gene TRBJ1-6, with D hard to call. V lost 0 bases and J lost 7, with 13 bases in between. CDR3 length equals 15 residues. Germline assignment: CDR1 DFQATT and CDR2 SNEGSKA (reference sequence). This chain's CDR3 is CSARDWPGVNSPLHF. In DNA, the CDR3 is TGCAGTGCTAGAGATTGGCCCGGGGTGAATTCACCCCTCCACTTT.

The V call is TRBV6-5, the J call TRBJ2-1; 9 bases are shared with TRBD2. This CDR3 has 15 residues. CDR1 MNHEY and CDR2 SVGAGI come from the germline V gene. V lost 2 bases to trimming and J lost 7 bases; unmatched junction nucleotides: 6. The CDR3 bases are TGTGCCAGCAGTTACGTTTTAGCGGGGGCTAATGAGCAGTTCTTC. Protein: CASSYVLAGANEQFF.

CDR3 sequence reads: CASSFGVADTYEQYF. The CDR3 DNA reads as TGTGCCAGCAGTTTCGGGGTGGCTGATACCTACGAGCAGTACTTC. This sequence joins TRBV12-3 or TRBV12-4 and TRBJ2-7, with a tentative D call TRBD2 (5 bases). The CDR3 runs 15 residues. Between the trimmed V and J ends, which lost 3 bases and 2 bases, there was a span of 14 bases.

This rearrangement joins TRBV5-4 to TRBJ2-3, with unresolved D. Trimming shortened V by 4 bases and J by 4 bases, and 16 bases separated the two germline ends. Germline V gene lookup returns CDR1 SGHNT and CDR2 YYREEE (reference sequence). The CDR3 spans 15 residues. In nucleotides, the CDR3 is TGTGCCAGCAGCGAACCTCATCAAAGGGCAGATACGCAGTATTTT. It yields the protein CASSEPHQRADTQYF.

V gene TRBV10-3 combines with J gene TRBJ1-5; 8 bases map to TRBD1. CDR3 size: 14 residues. Per germline, CDR1 ENHRY and CDR2 SYGVKD. V was clipped by 6 bases and J by 6 bases; unmatched bases: 7. CDR3 coding DNA: TGTGCCATCAGCCCTCAGGGGGCCGGTCAGCCCCAGCATTTT. It specifies CAISPQGAGQPQHF.

The chain couples TRBV19 to TRBJ1-2, with D perhaps matching TRBD1 (5 bases). V shed 5 bases and J shed 6 bases, with 19 bases lying between them. Germline CDR1 LNHDA, CDR2 SQIVND (reference sequence). This CDR3 has 15 amino acids. CDR3 in amino acids: CASSPRGGVANGYTF. In DNA form, the CDR3 reads TGTGCCAGTAGTCCCCGTGGAGGGGTGGCGAATGGCTACACCTTC.

This chain uses TRBV20-1 with TRBJ2-1, with 7 bases aligning to TRBD2. The germline V gene encodes CDR1 DFQATT and CDR2 SNEGSKA (reference sequence). The V segment lost 1 base and the J segment 4 bases; nucleotides outside the gene matches: 4. The CDR3 is 14 residues long. CDR3 sequence: CSARGRGSYNEQFF. CDR3 nucleotides: TGCAGTGCTAGAGGGCGGGGGTCGTACAATGAGCAGTTCTTC.